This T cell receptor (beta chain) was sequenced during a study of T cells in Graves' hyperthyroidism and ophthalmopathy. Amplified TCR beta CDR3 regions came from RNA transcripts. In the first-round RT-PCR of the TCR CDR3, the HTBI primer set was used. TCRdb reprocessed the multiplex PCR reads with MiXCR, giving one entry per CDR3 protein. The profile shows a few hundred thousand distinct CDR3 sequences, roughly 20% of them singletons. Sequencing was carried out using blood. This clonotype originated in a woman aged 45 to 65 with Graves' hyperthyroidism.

The CDR3 region has the DNA TGTGCCAGCAGTTTGATAGGAGGACCCCAGCATTTT. Protein product: CASSLIGGPQHF. The J gene is TRBJ1-5, the V gene TRBV27; D unclear. The CDR3 contains 12 residues. Germline V gives CDR1 MNHEY, CDR2 SMNVEV (reference sequence). Trimming took off 3 bases at V and 10 bases at J, with 10 bases between the two ends.